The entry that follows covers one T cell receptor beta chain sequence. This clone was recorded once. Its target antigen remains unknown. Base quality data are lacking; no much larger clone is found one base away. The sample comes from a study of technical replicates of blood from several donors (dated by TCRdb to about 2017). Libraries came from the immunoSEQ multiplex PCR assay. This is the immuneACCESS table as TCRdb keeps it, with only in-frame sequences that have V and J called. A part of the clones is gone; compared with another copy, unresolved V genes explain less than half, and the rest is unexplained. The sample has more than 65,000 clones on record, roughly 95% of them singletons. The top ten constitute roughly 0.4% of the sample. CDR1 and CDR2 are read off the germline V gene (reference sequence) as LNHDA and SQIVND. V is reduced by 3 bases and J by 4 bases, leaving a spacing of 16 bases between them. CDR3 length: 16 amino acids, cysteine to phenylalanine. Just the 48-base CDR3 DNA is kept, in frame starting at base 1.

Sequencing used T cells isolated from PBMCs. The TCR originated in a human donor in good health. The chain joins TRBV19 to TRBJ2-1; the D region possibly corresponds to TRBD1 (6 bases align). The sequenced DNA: TGTGCCAGTAGTATTATAGGGACACCGATTTACAATGAGCAGTTCTTC. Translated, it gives CASSIIGTPIYNEQFF.